Below, 31 T cell receptor beta chains from the same sample are listed, as sequenced in a study of early T cells in non-severe SARS-CoV-2 infection. MiXCR, applied by TCRdb to the 5' RACE reads, yields one record per CDR3 protein. The sample has around 28,000 distinct CDR3 sequences, approximately 6% seen once. Sequenced material: whole blood. These receptor sequences come from an adult who was a healthcare worker with PCR-confirmed SARS-CoV-2 infection or an uninfected control (not recorded which).

The V gene is TRBV9, the J gene TRBJ1-1, with 7 positions matching TRBD1. This CDR3 has 13 residues. The J segment lost 1 base and the V segment lost 3 bases, leaving 0 bases of the junction unmatched. Germline V gene data show CDR1 as SGDLS and CDR2 as YYNGEE. The CDR3 loop reads CASSAGGNTEAFF. In nucleotides, the CDR3 is TGTGCCAGCAGCGCAGGGGGGAACACTGAAGCTTTCTTT.

This clonotype came up a few times. V is TRBV20-1 and J is TRBJ2-5; D is perhaps TRBD2 (6 bases). CDR1 DFQATT and CDR2 SNEGSKA come from the germline V gene (reference sequence). V was trimmed by 1 base and J by 3 bases, leaving 9 bases between them. CDR3 length: 13 amino acids. The CDR3 nucleotides read TGCAGTGCTAGAGCGGGAGTAGAAGAGACCCAGTACTTC. This sequence encodes CSARAGVEETQYF.

This clonotype was seen a handful of times. The chain has TRBV28 and TRBJ2-7; the match to TRBD1 covers 7 bases. Germline CDR1 is MDHEN and CDR2 is SYDVKM. V shed 3 bases and J 3 bases; nucleotides not matched to a gene: 8. The CDR3 is 15 amino acids. The CDR3 bases are TGTGCCAGCAGTTTCTCCGACAGGGACGTCTACGAGCAGTACTTC. Its protein is CASSFSDRDVYEQYF.

This clonotype was counted ten times or more. The chain uses TRBV7-6 and TRBJ1-5; D remains unclear. Germline V gene data show CDR1 as SGHVS and CDR2 as FNYEAQ. The CDR3 covers 13 residues. Between the trimmed V and J ends, which lost 5 bases and 8 bases, there was a span of 13 bases. The CDR3 is CASSPSPQEPQHF. The CDR3 DNA reads as TGTGCCAGCAGCCCAAGCCCCCAGGAGCCCCAGCATTTT.

This clonotype came up many times. The CDR3 region is CASSPTTGGSEQYF. CDR3 in DNA: TGTGCCAGCAGCCCCACGACAGGGGGTAGCGAGCAGTACTTC. The J gene is TRBJ2-7, the V gene TRBV6-1; 9 bases line up with TRBD1. The V segment lost 6 bases and the J segment 6 bases; nucleotides outside the gene matches: 9. CDR1 MNHNS and CDR2 SASEGT come from the germline V gene. This CDR3 comprises 14 residues.

This clonotype was recorded many times. V gene TRBV20-1 combines with J gene TRBJ2-7, with 9 bases fitting TRBD1. The V and J ends lost 3 bases and 1 base, in that order; junction bases with no gene match: 7. The germline gives CDR1 DFQATT, CDR2 SNEGSKA (reference sequence). This CDR3 spans 15 amino acids. The DNA for the CDR3 is TGCAGTGCTAGGGATCCGGGACAGGGATCCTACGAGCAGTACTTC. This gives the protein CSARDPGQGSYEQYF.

CDR3 in DNA: TGCAGTGCTAAGGGACAGGGGCTGGGGATGAGGGAGCTGTTTTTT. Residues: CSAKGQGLGMRELFF. J is TRBJ2-2 and V is TRBV20-1; 10 nucleotides align to TRBD1. CDR3 length: 15 amino acids. Germline V lookup: CDR1 DFQATT, CDR2 SNEGSKA (reference sequence). Unmatched junction bases numbered 11, after V lost 4 bases and J lost 9 bases.

This clonotype occurred many times. This rearrangement joins TRBV18 to TRBJ2-2; TRBD2 agrees at 8 bases. This CDR3 region has 17 residues. CDR1 is KGHSH, CDR2 LQKENI, per germline. With V trimmed by 4 bases and J by 7 bases, 14 bases remained unmatched. The CDR3 DNA sequence: TGTGCCAGCTCACGCCTGGAGGCGGGAGGAAAGAACGGGGAGCTGTTTTTT. It encodes CASSRLEAGGKNGELFF.

The rearrangement links TRBV7-2 to TRBJ2-5; 7 bases align to TRBD2. Losses at the gene ends were 5 bases for V and 3 bases for J; bases not matched to a gene: 15. The V gene's germline CDR1 is SGHTA and CDR2 FQGNSA. This CDR3 spans 17 amino acids. Written as DNA, the CDR3 is TGTGCCAGCAGCCGGACTAGAGGGCGGGGGTACAAAGAGACCCAGTACTTC. It is translated as CASSRTRGRGYKETQYF.

This clonotype has more than one count but fewer than ten. This chain connects TRBV11-2 to TRBJ2-5; D gene ambiguous. The CDR3 sequence is 16 residues long. CDR1 and CDR2 from the germline V gene are SGHAT and FQNNGV. V lost 4 bases, J lost 2 bases, and 17 bases lay in between. CDR3 loop: CASSSYPGKVQETQYF. CDR3 coding DNA: TGTGCCAGCAGCTCCTACCCGGGCAAAGTACAAGAGACCCAGTACTTC.

This clonotype was detected many times. The chain carries TRBV19 and TRBJ1-5, with D unclear. The germline gives CDR1 LNHDA, CDR2 SQIVND (reference sequence). The CDR3 extends over 15 amino acids. V lost 2 bases and J 6 bases, leaving 14 bases between the germline ends. The CDR3 reads CASSISQKEGQPQHF. The CDR3 nucleotides are TGTGCCAGTAGTATAAGCCAGAAGGAGGGTCAGCCCCAGCATTTT.

By sample share, this clonotype is medium-sized. V gene TRBV11-2 combines with J gene TRBJ2-3; TRBD2 matches 8 bases. Germline CDR1 and CDR2: SGHAT and FQNNGV. V shed 0 bases, J shed 6 bases, and the junction held 11 bases outside the gene matches. The CDR3 contains 17 residues. The CDR3 DNA sequence: TGTGCCAGCAGCTTAGACCAGCGGGAGTTTAGTTGGGATACGCAGTATTTT. Its protein product is CASSLDQREFSWDTQYF.

This clonotype was counted many times. The chain carries TRBV24-1 and TRBJ1-5, with a weak D call TRBD1 (5 bases). The CDR3 extends over 15 amino acids. Germline lookup yields CDR1 KGHDR and CDR2 SFDVKD. Trimming left V 3 bases short and J 7 bases short, with 15 bases between. The CDR3 sequence is CATSDGAGYLQPQHF. CDR3 in DNA: TGTGCCACCAGTGATGGGGCAGGCTACTTGCAGCCCCAGCATTTT.

This clonotype was detected many times. V is TRBV18 and J is TRBJ1-3; D gene unclear. Germline assignment: CDR1 KGHSH and CDR2 LQKENI. V lost 3 bases and J 0 bases, leaving 9 bases between the germline ends. The CDR3 spans 15 residues. This chain's CDR3 is CASSPGGGSGNTIYF. Here the CDR3 DNA reads TGTGCCAGCTCACCGGGAGGAGGCTCTGGAAACACCATATATTTT.

This clonotype was seen at least ten times. The chain couples TRBV2 to TRBJ1-1; no definite D call. V lost 0 bases and J 8 bases, leaving 10 bases between the germline ends. The CDR3 extends over 13 amino acids. CDR1 is SNHLY, CDR2 FYNNEI, per germline. In DNA, the CDR3 is TGTGCCAGCAGTGAAGCGCACGGGATAGAAGCTTTCTTT. Residues: CASSEAHGIEAFF.

V usage is TRBV7-9 and J usage is TRBJ1-4, with D possibly TRBD1 on 6 matching bases. This CDR3 has 15 residues. Germline-derived CDR1 and CDR2 are SEHNR and FQNEAQ (reference sequence). V was cut by 5 bases and J by 8 bases, with 18 bases left in between. The CDR3: CASSPGTLKEEKLFF. In DNA form, the CDR3 reads TGTGCCAGCAGCCCAGGGACACTAAAGGAGGAAAAACTGTTTTTT.

The V call is TRBV11-2, the J call TRBJ2-3; 9 bases agree with TRBD1. The CDR3 totals 18 residues. V dropped 0 bases and J dropped 4; count of bases not matched to a gene: 11. Germline V gene lookup returns CDR1 SGHAT and CDR2 FQNNGV. The CDR3: CASSLDKFGTGFPDTQYF. CDR3 nucleotide sequence: TGTGCCAGCAGCTTAGATAAGTTTGGGACAGGGTTCCCAGATACGCAGTATTTT. The complete variable domain, with remaining parts taken from reference TRBV11-2 and TRBJ2-3, reads EAGVAQSPRYKIIEKRQSVAFWCNPISGHATLYWYQQILGQGPKLLIQFQNNGVVDDSQLPKDRFSAERLKGVDSTLKIQPAKLEDSAVYLCASSLDKFGTGFPDTQYFGPGTRLTVL.

The table lists this clonotype with a count of one. The chain has TRBV6-2 or TRBV6-3 and TRBJ2-5, with a weak D call TRBD2 (5 bases). CDR1 and CDR2 from the germline V gene are MNHEY and SVGEGT. V was cut by 6 bases and J by 4 bases, with 9 bases left in between. The CDR3 length is 12 residues. DNA for the CDR3: TGTGCCAGCAGCGGAGCGGCAGAGACCCAGTACTTC. It is translated as CASSGAAETQYF.

This clonotype showed up just once. A much larger clone differs by one base, so this may be a read error. The V gene is TRBV7-9, the J gene TRBJ2-7, with D possibly TRBD1 on 6 matching bases. The V and J ends lost 3 bases and 5 bases respectively, with 20 bases between them. The CDR3 totals 16 residues. Germline values: CDR1 SEHNR, CDR2 FQNEAQ (reference sequence). CDR3 in DNA: TGTGCCAGCAGCTTGGACAAGGCAGGGGTCGCCCACGAGCAGTACTTC. Residues: CASSLDKAGVAHEQYF.

In this sample, this clonotype turned up a few times. The rearrangement uses TRBV5-6 and TRBJ2-1; D ambiguous. The CDR3 is 12 amino acids. From germline, CDR1 is SGHDT and CDR2 YYEEEE. V was cut by 3 bases and J by 2 bases, with 3 bases left in between. CDR3: CASSWAYNEQFF. The CDR3 coding sequence is TGTGCCAGCAGCTGGGCCTACAATGAGCAGTTCTTC.

This clonotype has ten or more counts. This chain joins TRBV20-1 and TRBJ1-6; D is uncertain. Germline V gene data show CDR1 as DFQATT and CDR2 as SNEGSKA (reference sequence). This CDR3 has 13 amino acids. The chain's CDR3 is CSLGVLSFSPLHF. The DNA of the CDR3 is TGCAGCCTCGGAGTCTTATCCTTTTCACCCCTCCACTTT.

This clonotype was picked up many times. The chain couples TRBV3-1 to TRBJ1-2; the match to TRBD1 covers 10 bases. V trimming: 7 bases; J trimming: 6 bases; junction bases outside the gene matches: 8. The germline CDR1 and CDR2 sequences are LGHDT and YNNKEL (reference sequence). The CDR3 runs to 14 residues. The CDR3: CASNGDRGINGYTF. The CDR3 nucleotides read TGTGCCAGCAACGGGGACAGGGGAATTAATGGCTACACCTTC.

This clonotype has ten or more counts. The V call is TRBV9, the J call TRBJ2-1, with TRBD2 matching 10 bases. Losses at the gene ends were 4 bases for V and 2 bases for J; bases not matched to a gene: 9. This CDR3 spans 17 amino acids. Germline lookup yields CDR1 SGDLS and CDR2 YYNGEE. The CDR3 DNA reads TGTGCCAGCAGCCCAAGGACTAGCGGTGCCCCCTACAATGAGCAGTTCTTC. Translation gives CASSPRTSGAPYNEQFF. The whole variable domain, remainder taken from reference TRBV9 and TRBJ2-1, is DSGVTQTPKHLITATGQRVTLRCSPRSGDLSVYWYQQSLDQGLQFLIQYYNGEERAKGNILERFSAQQFPDLHSELNLSSLELGDSALYFCASSPRTSGAPYNEQFFGPGTRLTVL.

This clonotype appeared a few times. The junction does not match germline at one end; this may be a read error. The chain is built from TRBV14 and TRBJ2-7, with 9 positions matching TRBD2. Germline CDR1 reads SGHDN; CDR2 reads FVKESK. This CDR3 has 13 residues. Written as DNA, the CDR3 is TGTGCCAGCAGCCAAGATAGGGCTAGCGGGAACACATTC. Translation gives CASSQDRASGNTF.

The table lists this clonotype with a few counts. The chain is built from TRBV6-2 or TRBV6-3 and TRBJ1-1, with D possibly being TRBD1 (5 bases). V was shortened by 6 bases and J by 7 bases, with 18 bases between the two germline ends. The germline CDR1 and CDR2 sequences are MNHEY and SVGEGT. The CDR3 length is 14 residues. The CDR3 reads CASRYRIDSNEAFF. The CDR3 DNA reads TGTGCCAGCAGGTACAGGATCGACTCCAATGAAGCTTTCTTT.

This clonotype has a handful of counts. The chain joins TRBV5-1 to TRBJ2-1, with 8 positions matching TRBD2. The CDR3 has 14 residues. V dropped 0 bases and J dropped 4; count of bases not matched to a gene: 0. CDR1 and CDR2 from the germline V gene are SGHRS and YFSETQ. The CDR3 DNA follows: TGCGCCAGCAGCTTGGAGCGGGAGTACAATGAGCAGTTCTTC. Protein product: CASSLEREYNEQFF.

V usage is TRBV7-8 and J usage is TRBJ2-5, with D unresolved. The CDR3 spans 13 residues. The V end was cut by 1 base, the J end by 5 bases, with 8 bases between. Germline V gives CDR1 SGHVS, CDR2 FQNEAQ. Here the CDR3 reads CASSLGAPETQYF. CDR3 sequence (DNA): TGTGCCAGCAGCTTAGGCGCCCCCGAGACCCAGTACTTC.

This clonotype was picked up a small number of times. This rearrangement joins TRBV20-1 to TRBJ1-5; D unclear. V was trimmed by 1 base and J by 9 bases, leaving 16 bases between them. CDR1 is DFQATT and CDR2 is SNEGSKA in the germline V gene (reference sequence). There are 14 residues in the CDR3. CDR3 protein: CSARALQESSPQHF. CDR3 DNA sequence: TGCAGTGCTAGAGCTTTGCAGGAGAGTTCGCCCCAGCATTTT.

This clonotype was seen ten or more times. This chain links TRBV10-1 with TRBJ2-2, with 8 bases matching TRBD2. This CDR3 is built from 14 residues. Germline CDR1 is WNHNN and CDR2 is SYGVQD (reference sequence). The V segment lost 3 bases and the J segment 5 bases; nucleotides outside the gene matches: 2. CDR3 DNA: TGCGCCAGCAGTGACGGGAGGGAAACCGGGGAGCTGTTTTTT. It codes for CASSDGRETGELFF.

In its sample, this clonotype was seen many times. The gene calls are TRBV3-1 and TRBJ1-2; 7 positions agree with TRBD1. V dropped 4 bases and J dropped 2; count of bases not matched to a gene: 7. This CDR3 comprises 15 residues. The germline gives CDR1 LGHDT, CDR2 YNNKEL (reference sequence). CDR3 sequence (DNA): TGTGCCAGCAGCCGTACGTCGACAGGGAACTATGGCTACACCTTC. Translating gives CASSRTSTGNYGYTF.

By proportion, this clonotype is medium-sized. V and J are TRBV28 and TRBJ1-2; D call uncertain. The V and J ends lost 2 bases and 4 bases respectively, with 11 bases between them. This CDR3 is built from 14 residues. Germline CDR1 and CDR2: MDHEN and SYDVKM. The CDR3 DNA reads TGTGCCAGCAGTTTACAGCCGGATATCTATGGCTACACCTTC. This codes for CASSLQPDIYGYTF.